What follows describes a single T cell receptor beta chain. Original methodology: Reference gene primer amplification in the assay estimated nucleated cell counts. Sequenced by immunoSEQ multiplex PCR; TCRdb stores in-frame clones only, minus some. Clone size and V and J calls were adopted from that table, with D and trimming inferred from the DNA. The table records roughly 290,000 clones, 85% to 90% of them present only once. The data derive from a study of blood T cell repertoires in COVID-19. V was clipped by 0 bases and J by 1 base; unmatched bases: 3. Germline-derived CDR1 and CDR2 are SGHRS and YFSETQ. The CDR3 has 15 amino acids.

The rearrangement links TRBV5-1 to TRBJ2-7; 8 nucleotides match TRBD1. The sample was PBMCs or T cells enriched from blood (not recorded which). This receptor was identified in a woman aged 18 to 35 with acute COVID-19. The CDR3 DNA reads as TGCGCCAGCAGCTTGGGGACAGGGACATCCTACGAGCAGTACTTC. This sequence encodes CASSLGTGTSYEQYF.